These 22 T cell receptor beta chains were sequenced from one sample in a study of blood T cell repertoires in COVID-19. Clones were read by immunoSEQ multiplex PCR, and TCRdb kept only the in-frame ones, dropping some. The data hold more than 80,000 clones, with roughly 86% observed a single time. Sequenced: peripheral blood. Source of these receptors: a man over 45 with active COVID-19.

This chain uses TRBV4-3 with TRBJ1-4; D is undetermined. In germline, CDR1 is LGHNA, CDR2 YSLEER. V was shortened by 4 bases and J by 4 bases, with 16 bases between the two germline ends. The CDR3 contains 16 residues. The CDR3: CASSLLIGYRNEKLFF. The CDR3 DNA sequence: TGCGCCAGCAGCCTTCTCATCGGTTATCGTAATGAAAAACTGTTTTTT.

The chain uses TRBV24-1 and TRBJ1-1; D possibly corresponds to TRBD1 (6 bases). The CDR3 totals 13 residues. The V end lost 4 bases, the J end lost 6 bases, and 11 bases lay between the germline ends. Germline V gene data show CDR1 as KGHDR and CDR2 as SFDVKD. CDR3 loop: CATSDTGRPEAFF. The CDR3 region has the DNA TGTGCCACCAGTGACACAGGGCGGCCTGAAGCTTTCTTT.

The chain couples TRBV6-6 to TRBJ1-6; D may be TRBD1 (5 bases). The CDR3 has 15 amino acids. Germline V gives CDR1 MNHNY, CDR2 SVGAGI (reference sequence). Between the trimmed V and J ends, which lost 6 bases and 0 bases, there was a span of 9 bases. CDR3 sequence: CASRIDSSYNSPLHF. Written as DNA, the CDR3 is TGTGCCAGCAGGATCGACAGCTCCTATAATTCACCCCTCCACTTT.

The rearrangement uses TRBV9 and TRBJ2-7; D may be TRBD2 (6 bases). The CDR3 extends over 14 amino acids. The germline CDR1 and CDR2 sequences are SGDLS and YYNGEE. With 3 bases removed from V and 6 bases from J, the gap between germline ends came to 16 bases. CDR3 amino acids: CASSAAGLRGEQYF. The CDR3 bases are TGTGCCAGCAGCGCGGCGGGACTCCGGGGCGAGCAGTACTTC. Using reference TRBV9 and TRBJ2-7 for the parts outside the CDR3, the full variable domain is DSGVTQTPKHLITATGQRVTLRCSPRSGDLSVYWYQQSLDQGLQFLIQYYNGEERAKGNILERFSAQQFPDLHSELNLSSLELGDSALYFCASSAAGLRGEQYFGPGTRLTVT.

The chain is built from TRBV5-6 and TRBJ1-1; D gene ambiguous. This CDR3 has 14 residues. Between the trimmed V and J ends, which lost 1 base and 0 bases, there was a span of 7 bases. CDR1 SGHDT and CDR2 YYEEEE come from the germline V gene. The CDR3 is CASSLTVMNTEAFF. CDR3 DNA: TGTGCCAGCAGCTTGACGGTTATGAACACTGAAGCTTTCTTT.

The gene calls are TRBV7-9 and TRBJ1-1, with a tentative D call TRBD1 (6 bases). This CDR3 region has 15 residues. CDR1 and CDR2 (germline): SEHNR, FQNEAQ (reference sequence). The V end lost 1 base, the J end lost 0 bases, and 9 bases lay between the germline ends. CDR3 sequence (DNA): TGTGCCAGCAGCTTAGGGCGACAGGTGAACACTGAAGCTTTCTTT. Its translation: CASSLGRQVNTEAFF.

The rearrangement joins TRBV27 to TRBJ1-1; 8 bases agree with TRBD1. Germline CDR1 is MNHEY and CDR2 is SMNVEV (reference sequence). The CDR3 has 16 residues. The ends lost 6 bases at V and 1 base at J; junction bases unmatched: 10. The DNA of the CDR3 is TGTGCCAGCAGCCGCGACAGGGGTATAGGGAACACTGAAGCTTTCTTT. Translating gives CASSRDRGIGNTEAFF.

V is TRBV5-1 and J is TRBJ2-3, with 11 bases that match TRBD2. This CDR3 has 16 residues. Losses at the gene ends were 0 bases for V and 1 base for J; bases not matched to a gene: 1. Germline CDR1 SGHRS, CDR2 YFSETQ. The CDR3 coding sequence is TGCGCCAGCAGCTTGGCGACTAGCGGGGGCACAGATACGCAGTATTTT. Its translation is CASSLATSGGTDTQYF.

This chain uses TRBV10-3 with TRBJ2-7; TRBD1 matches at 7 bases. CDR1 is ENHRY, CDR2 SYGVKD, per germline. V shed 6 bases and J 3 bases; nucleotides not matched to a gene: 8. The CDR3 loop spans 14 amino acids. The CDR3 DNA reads TGTGCCATCAGCAGACAGGGAAAAAACTACGAGCAGTACTTC. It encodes CAISRQGKNYEQYF.

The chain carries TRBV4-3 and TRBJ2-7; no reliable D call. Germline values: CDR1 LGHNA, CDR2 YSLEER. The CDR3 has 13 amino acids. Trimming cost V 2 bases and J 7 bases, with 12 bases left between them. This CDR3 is CASSQTYSGEQYF. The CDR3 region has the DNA TGCGCCAGCAGCCAAACCTACAGTGGGGAGCAGTACTTC.

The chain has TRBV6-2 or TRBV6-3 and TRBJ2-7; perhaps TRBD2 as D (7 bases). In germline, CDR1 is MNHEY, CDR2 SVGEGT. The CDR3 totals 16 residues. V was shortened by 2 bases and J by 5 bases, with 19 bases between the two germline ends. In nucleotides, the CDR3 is TGTGCCAGCAGTTACCAATATGCGGGGGCCAGGGACGAGCAGTACTTC. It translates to CASSYQYAGARDEQYF.

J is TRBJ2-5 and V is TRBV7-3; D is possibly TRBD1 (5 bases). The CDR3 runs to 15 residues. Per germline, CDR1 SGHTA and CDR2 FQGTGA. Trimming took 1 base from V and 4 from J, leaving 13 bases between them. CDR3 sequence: CASSLSPSQGETQYF. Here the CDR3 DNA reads TGTGCCAGCAGCTTAAGCCCATCCCAGGGAGAGACCCAGTACTTC.

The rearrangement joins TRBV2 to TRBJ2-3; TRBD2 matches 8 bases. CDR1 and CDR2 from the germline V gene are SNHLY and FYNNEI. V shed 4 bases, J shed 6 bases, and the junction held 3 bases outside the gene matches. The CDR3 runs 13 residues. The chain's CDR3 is CASSAGGADTQYF. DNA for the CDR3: TGTGCCAGCAGTGCGGGGGGGGCGGATACGCAGTATTTT.

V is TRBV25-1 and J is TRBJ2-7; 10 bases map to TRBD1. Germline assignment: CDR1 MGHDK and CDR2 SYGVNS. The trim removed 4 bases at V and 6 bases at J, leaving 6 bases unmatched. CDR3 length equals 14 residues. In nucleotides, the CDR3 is TGTGCCAGCAGTGGGGGACAGGGGTATGGCGAGCAGTACTTC. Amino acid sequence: CASSGGQGYGEQYF.

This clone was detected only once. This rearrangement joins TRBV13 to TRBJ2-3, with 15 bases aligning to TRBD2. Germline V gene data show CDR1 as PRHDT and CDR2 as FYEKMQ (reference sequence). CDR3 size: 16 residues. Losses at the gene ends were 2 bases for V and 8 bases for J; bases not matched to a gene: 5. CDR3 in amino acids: CASSLPGLAGGVTQYF. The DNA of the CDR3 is TGTGCCAGCAGCTTACCGGGACTAGCGGGAGGCGTTACGCAGTATTTT.

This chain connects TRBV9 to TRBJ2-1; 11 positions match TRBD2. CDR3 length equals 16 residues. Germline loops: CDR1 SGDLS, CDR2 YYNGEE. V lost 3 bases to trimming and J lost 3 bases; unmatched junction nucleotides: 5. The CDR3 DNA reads TGTGCCAGCAGCGCAGGGACTAGCGGAATCTACAATGAGCAGTTCTTC. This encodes CASSAGTSGIYNEQFF. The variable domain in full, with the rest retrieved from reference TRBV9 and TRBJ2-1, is DSGVTQTPKHLITATGQRVTLRCSPRSGDLSVYWYQQSLDQGLQFLIQYYNGEERAKGNILERFSAQQFPDLHSELNLSSLELGDSALYFCASSAGTSGIYNEQFFGPGTRLTVL.

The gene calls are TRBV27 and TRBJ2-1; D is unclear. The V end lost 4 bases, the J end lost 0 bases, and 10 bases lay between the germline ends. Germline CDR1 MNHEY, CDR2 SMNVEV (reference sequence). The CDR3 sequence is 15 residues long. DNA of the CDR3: TGTGCCAGCAGTTCGTCGACAATCTCCTACAATGAGCAGTTCTTC. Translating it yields CASSSSTISYNEQFF.

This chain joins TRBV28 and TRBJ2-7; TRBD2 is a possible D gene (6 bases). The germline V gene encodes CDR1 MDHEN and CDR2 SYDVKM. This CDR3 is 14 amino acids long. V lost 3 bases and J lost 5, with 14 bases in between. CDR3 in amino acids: CASSFAGISDEQYF. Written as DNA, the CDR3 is TGTGCCAGCAGTTTCGCGGGAATTAGCGACGAGCAGTACTTC.

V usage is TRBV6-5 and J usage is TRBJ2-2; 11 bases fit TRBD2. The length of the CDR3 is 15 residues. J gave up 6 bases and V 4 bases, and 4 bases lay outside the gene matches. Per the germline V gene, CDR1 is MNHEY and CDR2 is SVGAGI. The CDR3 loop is CASSFSGGAAGELFF. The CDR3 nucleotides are TGTGCCAGCAGTTTTAGCGGGGGGGCGGCCGGGGAGCTGTTTTTT.

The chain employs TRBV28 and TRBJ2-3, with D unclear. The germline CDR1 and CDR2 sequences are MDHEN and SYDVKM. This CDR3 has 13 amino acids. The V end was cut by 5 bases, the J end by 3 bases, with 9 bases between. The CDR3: CASSPPPTDTQYF. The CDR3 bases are TGTGCCAGCAGTCCCCCTCCGACAGATACGCAGTATTTT. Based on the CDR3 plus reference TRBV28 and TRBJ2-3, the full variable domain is DVKVTQSSRYLVKRTGEKVFLECVQDMDHENMFWYRQDPGLGLRLIYFSYDVKMKEKGDIPEGYSVSREKKERFSLILESASTNQTSMYLCASSPPPTDTQYFGPGTRLTVL.

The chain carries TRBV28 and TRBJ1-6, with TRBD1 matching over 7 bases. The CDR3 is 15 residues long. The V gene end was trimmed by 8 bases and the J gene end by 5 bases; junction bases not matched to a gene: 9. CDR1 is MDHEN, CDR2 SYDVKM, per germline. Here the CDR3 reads CASYDRRGHNSPLHF. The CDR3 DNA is TGTGCCAGCTACGACAGAAGGGGGCATAATTCACCCCTCCACTTT.

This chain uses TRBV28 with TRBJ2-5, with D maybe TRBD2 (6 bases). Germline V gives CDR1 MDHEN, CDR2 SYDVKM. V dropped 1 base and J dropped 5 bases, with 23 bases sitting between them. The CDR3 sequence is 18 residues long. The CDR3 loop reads CASSLSPGLGGLGETQYF. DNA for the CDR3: TGTGCCAGCAGTTTATCTCCAGGACTTGGGGGGTTAGGGGAGACCCAGTACTTC.